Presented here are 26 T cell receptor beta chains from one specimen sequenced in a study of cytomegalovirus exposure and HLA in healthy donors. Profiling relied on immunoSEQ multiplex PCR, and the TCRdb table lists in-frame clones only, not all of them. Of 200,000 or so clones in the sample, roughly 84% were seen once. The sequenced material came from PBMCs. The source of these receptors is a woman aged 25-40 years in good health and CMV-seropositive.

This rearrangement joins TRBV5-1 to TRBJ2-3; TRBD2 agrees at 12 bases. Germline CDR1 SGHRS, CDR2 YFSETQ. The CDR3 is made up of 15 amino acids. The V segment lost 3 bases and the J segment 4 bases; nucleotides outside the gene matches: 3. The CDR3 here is CASSSGLAGSDTQYF. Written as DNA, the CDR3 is TGCGCCAGCAGCTCCGGACTAGCGGGGTCAGATACGCAGTATTTT.

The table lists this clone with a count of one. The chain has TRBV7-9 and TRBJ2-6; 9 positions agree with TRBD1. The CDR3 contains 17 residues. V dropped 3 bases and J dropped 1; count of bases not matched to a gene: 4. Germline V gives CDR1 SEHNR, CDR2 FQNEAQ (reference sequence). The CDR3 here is CASSFGQGSSGANVLTF. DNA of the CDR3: TGTGCCAGCAGCTTTGGACAGGGGTCATCTGGGGCCAACGTCCTGACTTTC.

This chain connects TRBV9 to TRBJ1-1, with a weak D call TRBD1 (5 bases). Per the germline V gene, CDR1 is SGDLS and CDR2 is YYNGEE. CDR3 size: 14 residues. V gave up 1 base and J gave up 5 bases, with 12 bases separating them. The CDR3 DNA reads TGTGCCAGCAGCGTATCGGGGGGATATACTGAAGCTTTCTTT. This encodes CASSVSGGYTEAFF.

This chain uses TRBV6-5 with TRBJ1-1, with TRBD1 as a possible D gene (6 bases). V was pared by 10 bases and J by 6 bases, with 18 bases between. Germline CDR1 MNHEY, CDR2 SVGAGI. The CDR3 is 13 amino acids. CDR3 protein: CATSDRLISEAFF. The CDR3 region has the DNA TGTGCCACCTCGGACAGACTAATTTCTGAAGCTTTCTTT.

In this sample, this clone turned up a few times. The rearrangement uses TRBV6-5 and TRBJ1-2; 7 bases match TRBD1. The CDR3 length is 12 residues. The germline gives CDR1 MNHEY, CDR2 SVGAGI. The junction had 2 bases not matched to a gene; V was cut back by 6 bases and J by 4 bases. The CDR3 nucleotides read TGTGCCAGCAGCGGGACAGCCTATGGCTACACCTTC. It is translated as CASSGTAYGYTF.

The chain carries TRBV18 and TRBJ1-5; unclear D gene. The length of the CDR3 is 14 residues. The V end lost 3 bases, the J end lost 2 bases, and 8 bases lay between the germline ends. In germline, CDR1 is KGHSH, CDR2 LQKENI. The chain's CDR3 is CASSPAMGNQPQHF. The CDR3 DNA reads TGTGCCAGCTCACCCGCGATGGGCAATCAGCCCCAGCATTTT.

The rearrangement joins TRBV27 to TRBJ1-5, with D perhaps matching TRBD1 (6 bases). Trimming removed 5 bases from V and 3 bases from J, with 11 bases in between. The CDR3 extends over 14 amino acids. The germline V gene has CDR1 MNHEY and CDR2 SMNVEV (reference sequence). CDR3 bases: TGTGCCAGCAGTCCCCACAGGGCCAATCAGCCCCAGCATTTT. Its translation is CASSPHRANQPQHF.

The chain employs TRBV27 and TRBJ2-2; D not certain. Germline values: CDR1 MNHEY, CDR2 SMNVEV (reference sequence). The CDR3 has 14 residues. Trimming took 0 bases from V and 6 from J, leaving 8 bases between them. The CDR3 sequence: CASSLSDRAGELFF. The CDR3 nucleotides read TGTGCCAGCAGTTTATCGGATCGGGCCGGGGAGCTGTTTTTT.

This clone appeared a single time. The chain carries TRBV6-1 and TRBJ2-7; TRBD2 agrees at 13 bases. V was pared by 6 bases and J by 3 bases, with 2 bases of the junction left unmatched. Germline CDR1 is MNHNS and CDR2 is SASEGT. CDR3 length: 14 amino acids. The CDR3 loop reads CASRLAGGNYEQYF. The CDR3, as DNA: TGTGCCAGCAGACTAGCGGGAGGGAACTACGAGCAGTACTTC.

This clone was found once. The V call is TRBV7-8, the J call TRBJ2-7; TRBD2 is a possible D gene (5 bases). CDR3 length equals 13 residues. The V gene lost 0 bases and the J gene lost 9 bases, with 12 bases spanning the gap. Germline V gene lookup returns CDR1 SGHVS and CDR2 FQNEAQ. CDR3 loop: CASSLALGRGQYF. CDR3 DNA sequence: TGTGCCAGCAGCTTAGCGCTGGGGAGAGGGCAGTACTTC.

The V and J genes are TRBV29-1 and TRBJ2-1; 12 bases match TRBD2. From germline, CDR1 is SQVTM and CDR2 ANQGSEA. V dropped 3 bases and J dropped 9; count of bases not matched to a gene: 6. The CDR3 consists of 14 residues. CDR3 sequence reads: CSVEASGRVGEQFF. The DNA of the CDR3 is TGCAGCGTTGAGGCTAGCGGGAGGGTCGGTGAGCAGTTCTTC.

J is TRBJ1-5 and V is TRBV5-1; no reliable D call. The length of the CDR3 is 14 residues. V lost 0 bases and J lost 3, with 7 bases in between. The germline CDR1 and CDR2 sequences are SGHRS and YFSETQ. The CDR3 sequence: CASSLAGVNQPQHF. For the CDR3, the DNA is TGCGCCAGCAGCTTGGCCGGAGTCAATCAGCCCCAGCATTTT. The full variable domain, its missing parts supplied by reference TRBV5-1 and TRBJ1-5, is KAGVTQTPRYLIKTRGQQVTLSCSPISGHRSVSWYQQTPGQGLQFLFEYFSETQRNKGNFPGRFSGRQFSNSRSEMNVSTLELGDSALYLCASSLAGVNQPQHFGDGTRLSIL.

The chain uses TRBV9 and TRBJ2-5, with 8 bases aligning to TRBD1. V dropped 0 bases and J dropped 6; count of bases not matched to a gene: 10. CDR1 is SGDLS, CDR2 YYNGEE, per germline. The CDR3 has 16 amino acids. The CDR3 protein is CASSVGERTGRKTQYF. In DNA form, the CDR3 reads TGTGCCAGCAGCGTAGGAGAGCGGACAGGGCGGAAGACCCAGTACTTC.

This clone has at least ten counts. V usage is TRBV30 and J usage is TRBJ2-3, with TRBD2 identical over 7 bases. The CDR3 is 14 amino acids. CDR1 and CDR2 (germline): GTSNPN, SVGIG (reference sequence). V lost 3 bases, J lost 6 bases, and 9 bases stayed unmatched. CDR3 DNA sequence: TGTGCCTGGAGATCGGCGGGAGCGCTGGATACGCAGTATTTT. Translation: CAWRSAGALDTQYF.

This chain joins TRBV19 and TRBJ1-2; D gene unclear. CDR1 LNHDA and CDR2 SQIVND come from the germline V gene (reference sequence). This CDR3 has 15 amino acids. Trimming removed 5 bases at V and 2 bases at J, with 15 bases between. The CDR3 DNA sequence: TGTGCCAGTAGTTGGTCCAGACAAGAGAACTATGGCTACACCTTC. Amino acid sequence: CASSWSRQENYGYTF.

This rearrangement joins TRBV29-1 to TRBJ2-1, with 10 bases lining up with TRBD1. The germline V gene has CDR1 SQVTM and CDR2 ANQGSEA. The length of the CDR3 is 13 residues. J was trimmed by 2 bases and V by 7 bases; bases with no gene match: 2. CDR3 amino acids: CSAGQGAYNEQFF. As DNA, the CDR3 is TGCAGCGCCGGACAGGGGGCCTACAATGAGCAGTTCTTC.

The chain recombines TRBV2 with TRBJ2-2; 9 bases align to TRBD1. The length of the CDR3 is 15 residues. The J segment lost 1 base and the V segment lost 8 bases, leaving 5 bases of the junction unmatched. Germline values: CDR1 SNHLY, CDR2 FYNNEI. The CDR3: CASGADRGNTGELFF. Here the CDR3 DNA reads TGTGCCAGCGGAGCGGACAGGGGGAACACCGGGGAGCTGTTTTTT.

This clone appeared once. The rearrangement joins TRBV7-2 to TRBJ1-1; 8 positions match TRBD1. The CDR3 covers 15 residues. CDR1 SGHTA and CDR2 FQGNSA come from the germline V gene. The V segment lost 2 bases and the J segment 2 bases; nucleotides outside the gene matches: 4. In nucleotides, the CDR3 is TGTGCCAGCAGCTTATATACAGGGGGAAACACTGAAGCTTTCTTT. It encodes CASSLYTGGNTEAFF. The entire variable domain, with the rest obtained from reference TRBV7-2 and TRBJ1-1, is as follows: GAGVSQSPSNKVTEKGKDVELRCDPISGHTALYWYRQSLGQGLEFLIYFQGNSAPDKSGLPSDRFSAERTGGSVSTLTIQRTQQEDSAVYLCASSLYTGGNTEAFFGQGTRLTVV.

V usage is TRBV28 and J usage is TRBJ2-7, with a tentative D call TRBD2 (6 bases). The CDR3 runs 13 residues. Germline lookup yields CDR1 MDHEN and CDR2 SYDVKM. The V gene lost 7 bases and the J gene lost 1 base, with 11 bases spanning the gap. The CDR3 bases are TGTGCCAGCACCCGGGACTTTTCCTACGAGCAGTACTTC. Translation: CASTRDFSYEQYF.

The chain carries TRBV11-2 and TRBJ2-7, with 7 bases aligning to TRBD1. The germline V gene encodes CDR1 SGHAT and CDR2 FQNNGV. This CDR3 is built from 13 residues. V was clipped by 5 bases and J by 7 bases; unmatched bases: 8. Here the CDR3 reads CASSPGQSLEQYF. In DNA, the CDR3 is TGTGCCAGCAGCCCGGGACAGTCTCTGGAGCAGTACTTC. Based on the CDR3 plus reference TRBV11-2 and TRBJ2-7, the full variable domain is EAGVAQSPRYKIIEKRQSVAFWCNPISGHATLYWYQQILGQGPKLLIQFQNNGVVDDSQLPKDRFSAERLKGVDSTLKIQPAKLEDSAVYLCASSPGQSLEQYFGPGTRLTVT.

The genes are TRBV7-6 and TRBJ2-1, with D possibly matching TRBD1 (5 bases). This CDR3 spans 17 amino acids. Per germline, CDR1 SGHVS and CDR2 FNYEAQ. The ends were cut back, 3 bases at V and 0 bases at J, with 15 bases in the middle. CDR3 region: CASSFPQTGASYNEQFF. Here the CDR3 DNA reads TGTGCCAGCAGCTTCCCCCAAACAGGTGCCTCCTACAATGAGCAGTTCTTC.

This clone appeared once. CDR3 sequence reads: CASSLQGISGYTF. For the CDR3, the DNA is TGCGCCAGCAGCCTACAGGGAATTTCGGGCTACACCTTC. The chain links TRBV10-2 to TRBJ1-2, with a weak D call TRBD1 (6 bases). Trimming removed 6 bases at V and 8 bases at J, with 16 bases between. Per the germline V gene, CDR1 is WSHSY and CDR2 is SAAADI. CDR3 length equals 13 residues.

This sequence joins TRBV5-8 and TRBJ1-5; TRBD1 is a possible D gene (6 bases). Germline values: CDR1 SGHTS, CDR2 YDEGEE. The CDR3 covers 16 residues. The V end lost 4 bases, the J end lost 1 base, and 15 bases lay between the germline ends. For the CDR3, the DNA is TGTGCCAGCAGCCCCTGGGGGGGGGCAAGCAATCAGCCCCAGCATTTT. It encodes CASSPWGGASNQPQHF. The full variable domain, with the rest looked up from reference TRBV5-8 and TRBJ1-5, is EAGVTQSPTHLIKTRGQQATLRCSPISGHTSVYWYQQALGLGLQFLLWYDEGEERNRGNFPPRFSGRQFPNYSSELNVNALELEDSALYLCASSPWGGASNQPQHFGDGTRLSIL.

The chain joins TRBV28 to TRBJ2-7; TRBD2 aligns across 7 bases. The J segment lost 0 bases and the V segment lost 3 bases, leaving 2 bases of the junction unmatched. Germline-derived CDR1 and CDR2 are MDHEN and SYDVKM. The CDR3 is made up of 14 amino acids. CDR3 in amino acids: CASSLAGDSYEQYF. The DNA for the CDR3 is TGTGCCAGCAGTTTGGCGGGGGACTCCTACGAGCAGTACTTC.

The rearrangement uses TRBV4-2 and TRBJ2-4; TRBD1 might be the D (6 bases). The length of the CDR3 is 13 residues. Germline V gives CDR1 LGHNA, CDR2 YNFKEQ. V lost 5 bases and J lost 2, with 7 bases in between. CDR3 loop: CASSGTTKNIQYF. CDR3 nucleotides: TGTGCCAGCAGCGGGACAACCAAAAACATTCAGTACTTC.

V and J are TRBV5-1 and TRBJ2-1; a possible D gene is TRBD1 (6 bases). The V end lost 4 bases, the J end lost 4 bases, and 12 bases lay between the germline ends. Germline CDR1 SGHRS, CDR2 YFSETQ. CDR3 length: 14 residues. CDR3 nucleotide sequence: TGCGCCAGCAGCCCGACAGGAACTTACAATGAGCAGTTCTTC. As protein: CASSPTGTYNEQFF.